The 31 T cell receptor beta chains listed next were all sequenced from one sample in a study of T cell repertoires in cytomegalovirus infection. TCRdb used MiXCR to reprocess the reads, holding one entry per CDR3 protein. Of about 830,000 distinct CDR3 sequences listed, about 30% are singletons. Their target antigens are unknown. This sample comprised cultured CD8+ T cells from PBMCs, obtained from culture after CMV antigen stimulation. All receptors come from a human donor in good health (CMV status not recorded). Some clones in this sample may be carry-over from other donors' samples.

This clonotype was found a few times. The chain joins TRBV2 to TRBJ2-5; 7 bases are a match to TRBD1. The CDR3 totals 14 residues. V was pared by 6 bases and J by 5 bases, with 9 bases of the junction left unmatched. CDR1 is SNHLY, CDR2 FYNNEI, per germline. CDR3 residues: CASRPPGQRETQYF. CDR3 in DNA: TGTGCCAGCAGGCCGCCGGGACAGAGGGAGACCCAGTACTTC.

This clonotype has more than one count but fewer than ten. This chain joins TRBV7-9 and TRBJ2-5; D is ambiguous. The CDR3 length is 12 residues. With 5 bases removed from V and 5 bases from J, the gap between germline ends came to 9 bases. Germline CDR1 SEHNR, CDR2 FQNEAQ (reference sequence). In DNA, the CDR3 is TGTGCCAGCAGCCCCGCTCCGGAGACCCAGTACTTC. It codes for CASSPAPETQYF.

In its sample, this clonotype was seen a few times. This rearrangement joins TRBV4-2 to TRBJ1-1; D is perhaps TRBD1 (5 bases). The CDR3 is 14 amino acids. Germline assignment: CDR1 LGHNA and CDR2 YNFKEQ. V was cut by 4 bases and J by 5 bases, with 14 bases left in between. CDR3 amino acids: CASSPGARVTEAFF. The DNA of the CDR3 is TGTGCCAGCAGCCCCGGCGCCAGGGTGACTGAAGCTTTCTTT.

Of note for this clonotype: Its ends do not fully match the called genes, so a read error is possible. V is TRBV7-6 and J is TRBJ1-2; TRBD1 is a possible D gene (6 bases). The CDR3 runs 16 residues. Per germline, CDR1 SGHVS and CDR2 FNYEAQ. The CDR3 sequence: CVSSLALGQPNYGYTF. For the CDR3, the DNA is TGTGTCAGCAGCTTAGCCCTCGGACAGCCAAACTATGGCTACACCTTC.

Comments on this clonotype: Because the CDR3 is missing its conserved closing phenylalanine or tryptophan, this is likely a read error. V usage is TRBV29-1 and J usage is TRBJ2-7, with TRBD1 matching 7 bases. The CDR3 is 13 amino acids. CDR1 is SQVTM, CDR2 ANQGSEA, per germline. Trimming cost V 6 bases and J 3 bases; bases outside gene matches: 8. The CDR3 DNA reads TGCAGCGTGGCGGACAGGAAGGTCTACGAGCAGTACTAC. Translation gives CSVADRKVYEQYY.

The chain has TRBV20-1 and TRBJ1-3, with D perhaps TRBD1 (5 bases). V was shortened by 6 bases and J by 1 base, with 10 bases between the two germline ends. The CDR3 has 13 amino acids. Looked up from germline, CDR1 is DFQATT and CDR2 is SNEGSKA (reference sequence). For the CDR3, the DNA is TGCAGTGCCCCGACAGTGTCTGGAAACACCATATATTTT. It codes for CSAPTVSGNTIYF.

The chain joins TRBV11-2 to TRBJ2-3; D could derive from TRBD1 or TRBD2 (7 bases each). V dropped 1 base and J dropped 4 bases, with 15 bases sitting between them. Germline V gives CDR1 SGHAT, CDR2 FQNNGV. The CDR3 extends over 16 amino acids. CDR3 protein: CASSLVGGGGSDTQYF. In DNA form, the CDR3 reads TGTGCCAGCAGCTTAGTAGGGGGCGGGGGTTCAGATACGCAGTATTTT.

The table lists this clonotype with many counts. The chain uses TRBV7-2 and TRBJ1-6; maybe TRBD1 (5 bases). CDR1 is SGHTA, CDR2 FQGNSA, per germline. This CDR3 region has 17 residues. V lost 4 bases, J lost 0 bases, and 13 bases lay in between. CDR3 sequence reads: CASSWDFPSSYNSPLHF. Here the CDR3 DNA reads TGTGCCAGCAGCTGGGACTTCCCGAGCTCCTATAATTCACCCCTCCACTTT. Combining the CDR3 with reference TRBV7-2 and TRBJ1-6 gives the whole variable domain GAGVSQSPSNKVTEKGKDVELRCDPISGHTALYWYRQSLGQGLEFLIYFQGNSAPDKSGLPSDRFSAERTGGSVSTLTIQRTQQEDSAVYLCASSWDFPSSYNSPLHFGNGTRLTVT.

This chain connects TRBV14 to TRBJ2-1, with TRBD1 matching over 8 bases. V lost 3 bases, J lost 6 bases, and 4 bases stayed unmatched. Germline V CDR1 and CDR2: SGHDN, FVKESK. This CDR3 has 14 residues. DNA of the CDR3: TGTGCCAGCAGCCAGGCGGACAGGGCCAATGAGCAGTTCTTC. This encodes CASSQADRANEQFF.

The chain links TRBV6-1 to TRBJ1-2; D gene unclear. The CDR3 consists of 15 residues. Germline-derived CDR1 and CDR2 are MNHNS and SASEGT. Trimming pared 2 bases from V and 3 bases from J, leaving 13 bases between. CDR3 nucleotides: TGTGCCAGCAGTGAAAGCGAGTCTTTCTACTATGGCTACACCTTC. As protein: CASSESESFYYGYTF.

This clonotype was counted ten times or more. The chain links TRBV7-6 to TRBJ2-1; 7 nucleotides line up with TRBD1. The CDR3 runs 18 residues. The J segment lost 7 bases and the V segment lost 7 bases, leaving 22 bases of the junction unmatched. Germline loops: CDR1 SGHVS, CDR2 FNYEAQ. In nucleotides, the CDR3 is TGTGCCAGCAATTGGAAGTGGGGAAGACAGGGTATCAGGAATGAGCAGTTCTTC. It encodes CASNWKWGRQGIRNEQFF.

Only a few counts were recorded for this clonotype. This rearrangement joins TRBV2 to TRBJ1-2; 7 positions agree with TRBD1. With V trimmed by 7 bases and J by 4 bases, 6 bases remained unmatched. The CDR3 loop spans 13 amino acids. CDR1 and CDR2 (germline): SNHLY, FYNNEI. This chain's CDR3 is CASNGQALYGYTF. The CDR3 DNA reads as TGTGCCAGCAATGGACAGGCTCTCTATGGCTACACCTTC.

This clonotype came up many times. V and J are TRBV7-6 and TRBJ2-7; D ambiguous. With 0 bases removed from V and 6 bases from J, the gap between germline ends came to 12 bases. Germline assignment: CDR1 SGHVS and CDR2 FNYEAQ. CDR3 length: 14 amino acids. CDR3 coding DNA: TGTGCCAGCAGCTTAGCGTTTTCCAACGCCGAGCAGTACTTC. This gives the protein CASSLAFSNAEQYF.

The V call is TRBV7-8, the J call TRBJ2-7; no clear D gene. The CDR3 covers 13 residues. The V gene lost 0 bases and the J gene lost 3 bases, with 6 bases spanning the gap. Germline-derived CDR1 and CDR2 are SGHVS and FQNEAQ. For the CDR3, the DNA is TGTGCCAGCAGCTTAGCTACCTACTACGAGCAGTACGTC. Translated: CASSLATYYEQYV.

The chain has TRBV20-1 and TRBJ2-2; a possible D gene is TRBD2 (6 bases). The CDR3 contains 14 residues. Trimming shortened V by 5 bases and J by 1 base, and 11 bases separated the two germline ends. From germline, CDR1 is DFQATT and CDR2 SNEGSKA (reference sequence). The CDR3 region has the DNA TGCAGTGCTCCCGGGGAGGTGAACACCGGGGAGCTGTTTTTT. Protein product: CSAPGEVNTGELFF.

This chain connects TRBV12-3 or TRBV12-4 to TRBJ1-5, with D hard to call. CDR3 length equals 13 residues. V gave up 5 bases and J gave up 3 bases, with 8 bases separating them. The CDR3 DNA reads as TGTGCCAGCAGTGGGATGTCCAATCAGCCCCAGCATTTT. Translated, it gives CASSGMSNQPQHF.

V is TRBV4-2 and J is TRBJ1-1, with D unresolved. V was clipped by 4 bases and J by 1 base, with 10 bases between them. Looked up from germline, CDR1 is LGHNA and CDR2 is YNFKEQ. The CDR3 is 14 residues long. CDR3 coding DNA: TGTGCCAGCAGCCCTTTGACACAGAACACTGAAGCTTTCTTT. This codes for CASSPLTQNTEAFF.

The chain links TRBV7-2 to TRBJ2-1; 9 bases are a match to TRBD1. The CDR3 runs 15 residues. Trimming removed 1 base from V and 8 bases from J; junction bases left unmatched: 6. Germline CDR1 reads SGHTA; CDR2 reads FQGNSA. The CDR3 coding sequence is TGTGCCAGCAGCTTAGTCGCGGGACAGGGCGATGAGCAGTTCTTC. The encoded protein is CASSLVAGQGDEQFF.

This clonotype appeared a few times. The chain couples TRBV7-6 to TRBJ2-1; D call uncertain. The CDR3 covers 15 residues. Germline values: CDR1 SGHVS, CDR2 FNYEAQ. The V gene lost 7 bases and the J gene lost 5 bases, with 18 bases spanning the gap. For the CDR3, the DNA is TGTGCCAGCATGGCCCCGGGTACTCTACACAATGAGCAGTTCTTC. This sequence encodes CASMAPGTLHNEQFF.

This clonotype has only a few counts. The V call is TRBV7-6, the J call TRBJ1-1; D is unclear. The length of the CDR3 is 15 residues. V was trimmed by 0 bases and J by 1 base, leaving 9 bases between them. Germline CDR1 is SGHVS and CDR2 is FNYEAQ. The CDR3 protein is CASSLAATPNTEAFF. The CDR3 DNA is TGTGCCAGCAGCTTAGCAGCCACCCCGAACACTGAAGCTTTCTTT.

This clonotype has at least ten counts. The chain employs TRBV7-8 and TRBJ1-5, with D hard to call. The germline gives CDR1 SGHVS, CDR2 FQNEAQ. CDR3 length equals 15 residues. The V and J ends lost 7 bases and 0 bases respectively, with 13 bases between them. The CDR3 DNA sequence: TGTGCCAGCACCCCGACGGAATATAGCAATCAGCCCCAGCATTTT. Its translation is CASTPTEYSNQPQHF.

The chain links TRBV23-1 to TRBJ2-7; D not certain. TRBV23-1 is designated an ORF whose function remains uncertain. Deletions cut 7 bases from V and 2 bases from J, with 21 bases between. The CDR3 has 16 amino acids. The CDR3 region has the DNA TGCGCCAGCACCCCCAAGGGTGGTCGGCCTCCCTACGAGCAGTACTTC. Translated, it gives CASTPKGGRPPYEQYF.

The CDR3 protein is CASSDGTDGSETQYF. The CDR3 coding sequence is TGCGCCAGCAGCGACGGGACTGACGGGTCCGAGACCCAGTACTTC. The chain couples TRBV5-1 to TRBJ2-5, with a weak D call TRBD2 (6 bases). V gave up 4 bases and J gave up 5 bases, with 18 bases separating them. CDR1 is SGHRS and CDR2 is YFSETQ in the germline V gene. CDR3 length equals 15 residues.

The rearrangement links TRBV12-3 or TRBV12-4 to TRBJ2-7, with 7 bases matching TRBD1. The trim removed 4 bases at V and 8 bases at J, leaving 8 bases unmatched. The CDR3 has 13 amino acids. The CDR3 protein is CASSSTTGSQQYF. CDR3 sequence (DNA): TGTGCCAGCAGTTCCACGACAGGGTCCCAGCAGTACTTC.

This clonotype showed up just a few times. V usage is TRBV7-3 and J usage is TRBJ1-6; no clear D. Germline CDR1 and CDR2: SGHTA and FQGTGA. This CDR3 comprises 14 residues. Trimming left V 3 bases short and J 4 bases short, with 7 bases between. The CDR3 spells CASSFSHYNSPLHF. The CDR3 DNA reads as TGTGCCAGCAGCTTCAGTCATTATAATTCACCCCTCCACTTT.

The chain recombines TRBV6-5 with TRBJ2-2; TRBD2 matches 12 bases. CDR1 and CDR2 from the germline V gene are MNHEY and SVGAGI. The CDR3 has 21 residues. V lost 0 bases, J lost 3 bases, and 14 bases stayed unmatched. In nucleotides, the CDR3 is TGTGCCAGCAGTTACTCGATCGGACAAGGACTAGCGGGGATATACACCGGGGAGCTGTTTTTT. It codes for CASSYSIGQGLAGIYTGELFF.

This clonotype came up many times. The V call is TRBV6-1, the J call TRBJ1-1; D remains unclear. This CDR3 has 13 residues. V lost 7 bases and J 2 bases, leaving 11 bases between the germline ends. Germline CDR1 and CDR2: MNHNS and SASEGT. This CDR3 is CASKGSGNTEAFF. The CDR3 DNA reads TGTGCCAGCAAAGGGTCAGGAAACACTGAAGCTTTCTTT.

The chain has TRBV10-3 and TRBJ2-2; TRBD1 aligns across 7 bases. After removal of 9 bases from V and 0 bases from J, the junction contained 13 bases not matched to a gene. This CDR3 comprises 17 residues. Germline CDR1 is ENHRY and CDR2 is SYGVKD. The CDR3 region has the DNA TGTGCCATTCTGGGACAGAGGAGGAGCGCGAACACCGGGGAGCTGTTTTTT. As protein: CAILGQRRSANTGELFF.

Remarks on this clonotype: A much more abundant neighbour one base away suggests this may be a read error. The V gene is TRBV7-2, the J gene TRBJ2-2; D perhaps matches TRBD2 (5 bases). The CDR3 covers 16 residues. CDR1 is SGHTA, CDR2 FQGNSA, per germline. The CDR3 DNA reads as TGTGTCAGCAGCTTAATGGCGGGTCTGGGGACCGGGGAGCTGTTTTTT. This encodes CVSSLMAGLGTGELFF.

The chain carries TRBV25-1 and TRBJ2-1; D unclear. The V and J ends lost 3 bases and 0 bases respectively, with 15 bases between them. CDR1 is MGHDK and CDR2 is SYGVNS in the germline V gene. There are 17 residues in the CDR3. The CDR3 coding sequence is TGTGCCAGCAGTGATCCCTACTCGGAAAGCTCCTACAATGAGCAGTTCTTC. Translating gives CASSDPYSESSYNEQFF.

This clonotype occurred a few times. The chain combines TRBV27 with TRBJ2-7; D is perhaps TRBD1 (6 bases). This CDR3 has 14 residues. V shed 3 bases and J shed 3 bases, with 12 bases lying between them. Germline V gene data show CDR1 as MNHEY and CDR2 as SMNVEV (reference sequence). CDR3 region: CASSFKSGVYEQYF. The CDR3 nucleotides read TGTGCCAGCAGTTTCAAGTCAGGGGTCTACGAGCAGTACTTC.